This section outlines one TCR beta chain sequence together with its context. Its antigen is still unknown. The germline V gene encodes CDR1 KGHSH and CDR2 LQKENI. This CDR3 is 18 amino acids long. Each TRB cDNA library was prepared by 5' RACE (with UMI labels). With the 5' RACE reads reprocessed, TCRdb shows one record per CDR3 protein and no DNA. The sample's table shows around 140,000 distinct CDR3 sequences. The data were taken from a study of CXCR3-negative and CXCR3-positive naive CD8 T cells. General observations from the study: Against CXCR3-negative naive cells, CXCR3-positive naive cells showed more hydrophobic TRB CDR3s.

Sequencing was performed on naive CXCR3+ CD8+ T cells from blood. Documented subset: CD45RO-CCR7+CD27+CD95- naive CD8+ T cells expressing CXCR3 (TNR3+). The TCR sequence derives from a human donor in good health. Some clones in this sample may be carry-over from other donors' samples. The chain carries TRBV18 and TRBJ2-1; TCRdb names TRBD1, which stays unverified in the absence of DNA. The CDR3 is CASSFPRDRGPEYNEQFF.